The text below deals with one T cell receptor (beta chain). Antigen specificity is unknown. This specimen comes from a study of chemoradiotherapy in HPV16-positive cancers. General study points: Candidate HPV-specific clones and E7-related TCR motifs grew in tumor during treatment. Better recurrence-free survival went with HPV-responsive T-cell expansion in HPV16-positive patients.

Profiled with immunoSEQ multiplex PCR; TCRdb holds only in-frame clones, not every one. Of roughly 70,000 clones listed, 88% are singletons. The V and J ends lost 6 bases and 7 bases respectively, with 16 bases between them. CDR1 and CDR2 from the germline V gene are MNHNY and SVGAGI (reference sequence). The CDR3 loop spans 13 amino acids. The receptor's source is a human donor with HPV-associated anogenital cancer. The sequencing used blood, collected from a patient who underwent chemoradiotherapy. This chain links TRBV6-6 with TRBJ2-7, with D perhaps assigned TRBD1 or TRBD2 (5 bases each). CDR3 coding DNA: TGTGCCAGCAGGGCCCCCCCGGGGCGGGAGCAGTACTTC. Its protein product is CASRAPPGREQYF.